This is a list of T cell receptor beta chains from one sample in a study of PD-1 blockade in classical Hodgkin lymphoma. Measured with immunoSEQ multiplex PCR; TCRdb has only the in-frame clones, and not every one. The top ten clones hold roughly a third of a sample with about 4,300 clones, 60% to 65% of them seen once. The sample was peripheral blood mononuclear cells (PBMCs), taken at baseline. The receptors stem from a human donor with classical Hodgkin lymphoma. Both conserved end residues are part of each CDR3. A D gene is named only where the DNA matches it firmly. For some rows the clone size is stated as once, few or many, or as a class when expanded; others skip it.

abundance	j_gene	len	d_gene	v_gene	CDR3nt	CDR3aa
NA	TRBJ1-4	14	NA	TRBV28	TGTGCCAGCAGTCTAAGGGGAGGCGGGGAAAAACTGTTTTTT	CASSLRGGGEKLFF
NA	TRBJ2-1	16	NA	TRBV7-6	TGTGCCAGCAGCTTAGACCCAAGTTCAACCTACAATGAGCAGTTCTTC	CASSLDPSSTYNEQFF
NA	TRBJ1-1	14	NA	TRBV6-5	TGTGCCAGCAGTTACTCCAGTTACGCAGGTGAAGCTTTCTTT	CASSYSSYAGEAFF
NA	TRBJ1-6	13	NA	TRBV14	TGTGCCAGCAGCCAAGTATATAATTCACCCCTCCACTTT	CASSQVYNSPLHF
medium-sized	TRBJ1-1	15	NA	TRBV19	TGTGCCAGTAGCGCATCAGATCTCCTTCGTGGTGAAGCTTTCTTT	CASSASDLLRGEAFF
NA	TRBJ2-1	16	TRBD2	TRBV5-6	TGTGCCAGCAGCTTGAATCCTAGCGGGGGGCTGCGGGAGCAGTTCTTC	CASSLNPSGGLREQFF
NA	TRBJ2-3	14	TRBD2	TRBV9	TGTGCCAGCAGCCCTAATGGGGAGGGAGATACGCAGTATTTT	CASSPNGEGDTQYF
once	TRBJ1-1	14	NA	TRBV30	TGTGCCTGGATGACCCCCCGGGGGAACACTGAAGCTTTCTTT	CAWMTPRGNTEAFF
NA	TRBJ2-2	16	TRBD1	TRBV4-2	TGTGCCAGCAGCCTCCGGACAGGGTGGGTCACCGGGGAGCTGTTTTTT	CASSLRTGWVTGELFF
NA	TRBJ1-2	13	NA	TRBV29-1	TGCAGCGTTCGGGACTTTTCGGGCTATGGCTACACCTTC	CSVRDFSGYGYTF
NA	TRBJ2-1	12	NA	TRBV5-1	TGCGCCAGCAGCCGCTTTAACAATGAGCAGTTCTTC	CASSRFNNEQFF
few	TRBJ1-1	13	TRBD1	TRBV6-1	TGTGCCAGCAGTACCGAGACAGGGACTGAAGCTTTCTTT	CASSTETGTEAFF
NA	TRBJ2-5	15	NA	TRBV9	TGTGCCAGCAGCGTAGAAGGTGGGGCTTGGGAGACCCAGTACTTC	CASSVEGGAWETQYF
NA	TRBJ2-2	13	NA	TRBV7-6	TGTGCCAGCAGCCGCTGGGCGGACGGGGAGCTGTTTTTT	CASSRWADGELFF
medium-sized	TRBJ2-7	14	NA	TRBV19	TGTGCCAGTAGTCTCTCCCCCTCCGTATACGAGCAGTACTTC	CASSLSPSVYEQYF
NA	TRBJ1-5	15	TRBD1	TRBV5-5	TGTGCCAGCAGCTTGGAGGGGGCTCTCAATCAGCCCCAGCATTTT	CASSLEGALNQPQHF
NA	TRBJ2-1	14	NA	TRBV15	TGTGCCACCAGCACCCCGACCTTCTACAATGAGCAGTTCTTC	CATSTPTFYNEQFF
few	TRBJ2-7	12	NA	TRBV2	TGTGCCTCTCGAGCGGACAGCGTCTCAGGGTACTTC	CASRADSVSGYF
few	TRBJ1-5	14	NA	TRBV6-6	TGTGCCAGCAGTTACGGGGATAGCAATCAGCCCCAGCATTTT	CASSYGDSNQPQHF
NA	TRBJ1-2	17	TRBD1	TRBV5-5	TGTGCCAGCAGCGCCCGGGACAGGCAGTCCTTGGGGTATGGCTACACCTTC	CASSARDRQSLGYGYTF
NA	TRBJ2-3	12	NA	TRBV7-2	TGTGCCAGCAGCTCTGGGACAGATACGCAGTATTTT	CASSSGTDTQYF
once	TRBJ2-5	16	TRBD2	TRBV7-2	TGTGCCAGCAGCTCACTAGCGGGGGGGCAAAAAGAGACCCAGTACTTC	CASSSLAGGQKETQYF
few	TRBJ2-1	15	TRBD2	TRBV19	TGTGCCAGTAGTATAACTAGCGGGAGGTACAATGAGCAGTTCTTC	CASSITSGRYNEQFF
NA	TRBJ2-3	15	NA	TRBV5-1	TGCGCCAGCAGCTTAGGGCAGGGGCCCACAGATACGCAGTATTTT	CASSLGQGPTDTQYF
large	TRBJ1-5	13	NA	TRBV19	TGTGCCAGTAGTATCGGGGTGATTCAGCCCCAGCATTTT	CASSIGVIQPQHF